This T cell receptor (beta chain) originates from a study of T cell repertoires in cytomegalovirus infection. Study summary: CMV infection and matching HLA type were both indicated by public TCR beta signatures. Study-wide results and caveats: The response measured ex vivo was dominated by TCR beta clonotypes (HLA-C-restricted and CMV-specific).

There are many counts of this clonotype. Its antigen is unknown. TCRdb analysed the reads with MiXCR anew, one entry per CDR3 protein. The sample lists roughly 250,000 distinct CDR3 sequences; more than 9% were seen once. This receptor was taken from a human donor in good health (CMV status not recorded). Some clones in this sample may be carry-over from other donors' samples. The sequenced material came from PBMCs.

The CDR3 loop is CASSPSRGGTEAFF. CDR3 DNA sequence: TGCGCCAGCAGCCCGTCCCGAGGGGGGACTGAAGCTTTCTTT. The chain links TRBV4-1 to TRBJ1-1, with D possibly TRBD1 on 6 matching bases. The CDR3 sequence is 14 residues long. Looked up from germline, CDR1 is MGHRA and CDR2 is YSYEKL. The germline V and J ends were trimmed by 4 bases and 5 bases, with 14 bases remaining between them.